A single sample gave rise to the 27 T cell receptor beta chains below, sequenced in a study of T cell repertoires in cytomegalovirus infection. One entry per CDR3 protein results from TCRdb running MiXCR on the reads. The table records some 480,000 distinct CDR3 sequences, 30% to 35% of them present only once. Their antigens remain unidentified. Sequencing was performed on cultured PBMCs, taken from culture after CMV antigen stimulation. These receptors all come from a human donor in good health (CMV status not recorded). Some clones in this sample may be carry-over from other donors' samples.

This clonotype has just a few counts. This rearrangement joins TRBV5-4 to TRBJ2-3, with D maybe TRBD2 (5 bases). Looked up from germline, CDR1 is SGHNT and CDR2 is YYREEE (reference sequence). CDR3 length: 15 amino acids. Trimming took off 10 bases at V and 0 bases at J, with 18 bases between the two ends. The CDR3 sequence: CASGVGITSTDTQYF. CDR3 coding DNA: TGTGCCTCCGGGGTGGGGATCACTAGCACAGATACGCAGTATTTT.

This clonotype was seen ten or more times. The rearrangement links TRBV7-2 to TRBJ1-1; D not certain. The CDR3 covers 13 residues. The V and J ends lost 5 bases and 0 bases respectively, with 7 bases between them. Per germline, CDR1 SGHTA and CDR2 FQGNSA. The CDR3 spells CASSIGLNTEAFF. Written as DNA, the CDR3 is TGTGCCAGCAGCATAGGACTGAACACTGAAGCTTTCTTT.

This clonotype was recorded many times. This chain uses TRBV5-1 with TRBJ1-1; D uncertain. The CDR3 extends over 13 amino acids. Germline V gene sequence: CDR1 SGHRS, CDR2 YFSETQ. Trimming removed 6 bases at V and 0 bases at J, with 9 bases between. CDR3 nucleotide sequence: TGCGCCAGCACCGGCCAGGTGAACACTGAAGCTTTCTTT. Protein sequence: CASTGQVNTEAFF.

J is TRBJ2-5 and V is TRBV10-3; a possible D gene is TRBD2 (6 bases). Trimming took off 7 bases at V and 3 bases at J, with 9 bases between the two ends. From germline, CDR1 is ENHRY and CDR2 SYGVKD. CDR3 length: 12 residues. CDR3: CAIKAGEETQYF. In nucleotides, the CDR3 is TGTGCCATCAAAGCGGGTGAAGAGACCCAGTACTTC.

This clonotype was detected a few times. CDR3 in amino acids: CASSRPTSGYSYEQYF. CDR3 nucleotides: TGTGCCAGCAGCAGACCCACTAGCGGATACTCCTACGAGCAGTACTTC. This chain links TRBV6-5 with TRBJ2-7; the match to TRBD2 covers 8 bases. The CDR3 consists of 16 residues. From germline, CDR1 is MNHEY and CDR2 SVGAGI. The V and J ends lost 6 bases and 0 bases, in that order; junction bases with no gene match: 10.

This clonotype showed up many times. This chain joins TRBV7-2 and TRBJ2-1; tentative D call: TRBD2 (5 bases). The CDR3 totals 14 residues. V was cut by 1 base and J by 6 bases, with 10 bases left in between. Germline CDR1 and CDR2: SGHTA and FQGNSA. CDR3 residues: CASSLVGRVNEQFF. CDR3 in DNA: TGTGCCAGCAGCTTAGTTGGGCGGGTCAATGAGCAGTTCTTC.

Written as DNA, the CDR3 is TGTGCCAGCAGATCGTTGACAGGGGTCCATAACACTGAAGCTTTCTTT. Its protein product is CASRSLTGVHNTEAFF. The chain employs TRBV27 and TRBJ1-1; 8 bases line up with TRBD1. The CDR3 runs 16 residues. Germline CDR1 reads MNHEY; CDR2 reads SMNVEV (reference sequence). J gave up 2 bases and V 6 bases, and 11 bases lay outside the gene matches.

This clonotype was seen more than once but under ten times. This chain links TRBV28 with TRBJ1-1, with D uncertain. This CDR3 contains 15 residues. Germline V gives CDR1 MDHEN, CDR2 SYDVKM. V was cut by 5 bases and J by 5 bases, with 18 bases left in between. The CDR3 nucleotides are TGTGCCAGCAGTCCTGATTACGGGGTTGGGACTGAAGCTTTCTTT. This codes for CASSPDYGVGTEAFF. Supplemented by reference TRBV28 and TRBJ1-1, the full variable domain reads DVKVTQSSRYLVKRTGEKVFLECVQDMDHENMFWYRQDPGLGLRLIYFSYDVKMKEKGDIPEGYSVSREKKERFSLILESASTNQTSMYLCASSPDYGVGTEAFFGQGTRLTVV.

This clonotype came up a few times. The rearrangement links TRBV2 to TRBJ2-1, with 10 bases matching TRBD2. This CDR3 contains 16 residues. Germline V gene data show CDR1 as SNHLY and CDR2 as FYNNEI. V dropped 6 bases and J dropped 3; count of bases not matched to a gene: 8. CDR3 sequence (DNA): TGTGCCAGCAGCTGGACTAGCGGTAAACGCTACAATGAGCAGTTCTTC. This sequence encodes CASSWTSGKRYNEQFF.

The rearrangement uses TRBV11-2 and TRBJ1-4, with D perhaps matching TRBD1 (6 bases). Germline V CDR1 and CDR2: SGHAT, FQNNGV. CDR3 length: 18 amino acids. Trimming removed 4 bases at V and 0 bases at J, with 18 bases between. The CDR3 region has the DNA TGTGCCAGCAGCTCATACTTAAGGACAGAGTCAACTAATGAAAAACTGTTTTTT. Translated: CASSSYLRTESTNEKLFF.

The chain joins TRBV9 to TRBJ2-7; D may be TRBD2 (6 bases). V was trimmed by 0 bases and J by 5 bases, leaving 15 bases between them. Looked up from germline, CDR1 is SGDLS and CDR2 is YYNGEE. CDR3 size: 15 residues. In nucleotides, the CDR3 is TGTGCCAGCAGCGTAGTCGGTAGCGGCCCCCACGAGCAGTACTTC. Its translation: CASSVVGSGPHEQYF. The variable domain in full, completed from reference TRBV9 and TRBJ2-7, reads DSGVTQTPKHLITATGQRVTLRCSPRSGDLSVYWYQQSLDQGLQFLIQYYNGEERAKGNILERFSAQQFPDLHSELNLSSLELGDSALYFCASSVVGSGPHEQYFGPGTRLTVT.

The chain links TRBV6-4 to TRBJ2-1; D might be TRBD2 (5 bases). Trimming removed 3 bases at V and 6 bases at J, with 9 bases between. Germline CDR1 and CDR2: MRHNA and SNTAGT. The CDR3 extends over 13 amino acids. Here the CDR3 DNA reads TGTGCCAGCAGTGATCTAGCTTTCAATGAGCAGTTCTTC. Its protein is CASSDLAFNEQFF.

A few counts support this clonotype. The chain links TRBV19 to TRBJ2-6; no clear D. The CDR3 is 15 amino acids. The V and J ends lost 6 bases and 1 base respectively, with 10 bases between them. The germline V gene encodes CDR1 LNHDA and CDR2 SQIVND (reference sequence). CDR3 coding DNA: TGTGCCAGTAGGGGTCAGACTTCTGGGGCCAACGTCCTGACTTTC. This gives the protein CASRGQTSGANVLTF.

The DNA of the CDR3 is TGTGCCAGCAGTTTACCCCAGCGGGGGTACAATGAGCAGTTCTTC. Protein sequence: CASSLPQRGYNEQFF. V usage is TRBV28 and J usage is TRBJ2-1; 8 nucleotides agree with TRBD2. The CDR3 has 15 residues. The trim removed 2 bases at V and 4 bases at J, leaving 4 bases unmatched. Germline values: CDR1 MDHEN, CDR2 SYDVKM.

At least ten counts were recorded for this clonotype. The chain couples TRBV7-2 to TRBJ1-1; D is perhaps TRBD1 (5 bases). The CDR3 runs 14 residues. Germline V gene lookup returns CDR1 SGHTA and CDR2 FQGNSA. V was shortened by 4 bases and J by 1 base, with 10 bases between the two germline ends. The CDR3: CASSSRQRNTEAFF. The CDR3 DNA reads as TGTGCCAGCAGCTCTAGACAGAGGAACACTGAAGCTTTCTTT.

This chain joins TRBV29-1 and TRBJ2-1; TRBD1 matches at 7 bases. The CDR3 is 14 residues long. Trimming cost V 2 bases and J 4 bases; bases outside gene matches: 5. Germline CDR1 and CDR2: SQVTM and ANQGSEA. The CDR3 DNA reads TGCAGCGTTGAAACCGGGACAGTATACAATGAGCAGTTCTTC. This codes for CSVETGTVYNEQFF.

This clonotype was picked up a small number of times. The chain employs TRBV12-3 or TRBV12-4 and TRBJ2-7; 9 bases match TRBD2. The CDR3 totals 15 residues. Unmatched junction bases numbered 8, after V lost 6 bases and J lost 2 bases. The CDR3 sequence is CASSRSGSAAYEQYF. The CDR3 region has the DNA TGTGCCAGCAGCCGTAGCGGGAGTGCCGCCTACGAGCAGTACTTC.

In this sample, this clonotype turned up a few times. V and J are TRBV7-2 and TRBJ2-1; 11 positions agree with TRBD2. CDR1 SGHTA and CDR2 FQGNSA come from the germline V gene. The CDR3 is 14 residues long. V was clipped by 5 bases and J by 9 bases; unmatched bases: 6. CDR3 DNA sequence: TGTGCCAGCAGCACCTTAGCGGGAGGGATTGAGCAGTTCTTC. Amino acids: CASSTLAGGIEQFF.

The rearrangement uses TRBV12-3 or TRBV12-4 and TRBJ1-6; no clear D gene. V gave up 2 bases and J gave up 9 bases, with 2 bases separating them. The length of the CDR3 is 11 residues. The CDR3 region has the DNA TGTGCCAGCAGTTTACGTTCACCCCTCCACTTT. It specifies CASSLRSPLHF.

This clonotype was seen more than once but under ten times. The chain combines TRBV19 with TRBJ2-1, with 7 positions matching TRBD1. The germline V gene encodes CDR1 LNHDA and CDR2 SQIVND (reference sequence). The ends lost 6 bases at V and 8 bases at J; junction bases unmatched: 4. The CDR3 spans 12 residues. As DNA, the CDR3 is TGTGCCAGTAGCCCCACAGGGGATGAGCAGTTCTTC. Translating it yields CASSPTGDEQFF.

This clonotype was recorded at least ten times. J is TRBJ2-1 and V is TRBV7-3; D is ambiguous. Germline CDR1 and CDR2: SGHTA and FQGTGA. CDR3 length: 13 residues. Deletions cut 4 bases from V and 6 bases from J, with 10 bases between. The CDR3 spells CASSSGSGNEQFF. The CDR3 DNA reads as TGTGCCAGCAGCTCAGGCTCCGGCAATGAGCAGTTCTTC.

This clonotype was seen repeatedly, ten times or more. J is TRBJ2-5 and V is TRBV7-2; D remains unclear. Germline assignment: CDR1 SGHTA and CDR2 FQGNSA. Trimming left V 2 bases short and J 5 bases short, with 6 bases between. CDR3 length: 12 amino acids. This chain's CDR3 is CASSLWMETQYF. CDR3 nucleotides: TGTGCCAGCAGCTTATGGATGGAGACCCAGTACTTC.

CDR3 DNA sequence: TGTGCCAGCAGGGGACAGGGGTCTTTGCACACCATATATTTT. This codes for CASRGQGSLHTIYF. The chain recombines TRBV28 with TRBJ1-3, with 10 bases aligning to TRBD1. Germline loops: CDR1 MDHEN, CDR2 SYDVKM. The CDR3 length is 14 residues. The ends lost 6 bases at V and 8 bases at J; junction bases unmatched: 7.

The rearrangement links TRBV20-1 to TRBJ2-1, with 7 bases lining up with TRBD1. J gave up 6 bases and V 5 bases, and 10 bases lay outside the gene matches. Germline lookup yields CDR1 DFQATT and CDR2 SNEGSKA (reference sequence). The CDR3 consists of 14 residues. The CDR3 loop reads CSAFPWAGGNEQFF. CDR3 coding DNA: TGCAGTGCTTTCCCTTGGGCAGGGGGCAATGAGCAGTTCTTC.

This clonotype was seen a few times. The chain uses TRBV4-3 and TRBJ2-3; TRBD2 matches at 12 bases. Germline CDR1 LGHNA, CDR2 YSLEER. With 0 bases clipped from V and 4 bases from J, the junction kept 2 bases outside the gene matches. The CDR3 sequence is 16 residues long. The CDR3, as DNA: TGCGCCAGCAGCCAAGAGCTAGCGGGAGGGTCAGATACGCAGTATTTT. Its translation is CASSQELAGGSDTQYF.

The V and J genes are TRBV7-2 and TRBJ2-7, with a weak D call TRBD2 (5 bases). From germline, CDR1 is SGHTA and CDR2 FQGNSA. The CDR3 has 13 amino acids. The V and J ends lost 5 bases and 3 bases respectively, with 11 bases between them. Written as DNA, the CDR3 is TGTGCCAGCAGCCGGACTGGAGGCTACGAGCAGTACGTC. Its protein is CASSRTGGYEQYV.

This clonotype occurred a few times. This chain connects TRBV7-2 to TRBJ2-2; unclear D gene. V lost 5 bases, J lost 5 bases, and 9 bases lay in between. The CDR3 length is 13 residues. Germline assignment: CDR1 SGHTA and CDR2 FQGNSA. For the CDR3, the DNA is TGTGCCAGCAGCCCATCCGCTACCGGGGAGCTGTTTTTT. This encodes CASSPSATGELFF.